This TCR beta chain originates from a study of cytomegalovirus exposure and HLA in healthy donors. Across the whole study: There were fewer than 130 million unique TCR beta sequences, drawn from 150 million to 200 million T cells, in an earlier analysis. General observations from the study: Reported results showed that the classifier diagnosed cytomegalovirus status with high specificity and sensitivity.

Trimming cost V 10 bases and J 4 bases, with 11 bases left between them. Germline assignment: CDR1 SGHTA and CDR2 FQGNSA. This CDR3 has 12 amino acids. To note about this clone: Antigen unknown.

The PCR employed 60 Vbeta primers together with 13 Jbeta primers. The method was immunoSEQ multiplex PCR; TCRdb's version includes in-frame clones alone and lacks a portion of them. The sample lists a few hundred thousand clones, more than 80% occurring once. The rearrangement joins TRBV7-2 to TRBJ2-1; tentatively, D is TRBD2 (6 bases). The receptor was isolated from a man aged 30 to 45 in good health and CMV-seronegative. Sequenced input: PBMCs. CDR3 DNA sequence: TGTGCCACTTCGGGGGTGTACAATGAGCAGTTCTTC. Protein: CATSGVYNEQFF.